Presented here are 32 T cell receptor beta chains from one specimen sequenced in a study of OX40 agonist ivuxolimab in advanced cancers. Here immunoSEQ multiplex PCR was the method, and the copy in TCRdb shows in-frame clones only, minus some. The sample holds 65,000 to 90,000 clones; 92% are singletons and the top ten take approximately 9.3%. Sequencing used CD4+ or CD8+ T cells sorted from blood, obtained in a trial of the OX40 agonist ivuxolimab. All receptors come from an adult with an advanced solid tumor such as melanoma, head and neck, liver or kidney cancer.

Only one count was recorded for this clone. The rearrangement links TRBV27 to TRBJ2-1, with 9 bases lining up with TRBD2. The CDR3 covers 16 residues. J lost 4 bases, V lost 3 bases, and 7 bases had no gene match. Germline CDR1 MNHEY, CDR2 SMNVEV (reference sequence). The CDR3 is CASSLGRLAGYNEQFF. CDR3 nucleotide sequence: TGTGCCAGCAGTTTGGGAAGGCTAGCGGGGTACAATGAGCAGTTCTTC.

The chain links TRBV5-3 to TRBJ1-3; no reliable D call. TRBV5-3 is treated as an ORF (open reading frame) with a function not yet certain. Trimming removed 0 bases at V and 0 bases at J, with 7 bases between. The CDR3 covers 15 residues. The CDR3 DNA follows: TGTGCCAGAAGCTTGGCGACTATCTCTGGAAACACCATATATTTT. This encodes CARSLATISGNTIYF.

The chain uses TRBV11-3 and TRBJ2-1, with 9 bases identical to TRBD1. CDR1 SGHNT and CDR2 YENEEA come from the germline V gene. The CDR3 covers 15 residues. V dropped 5 bases and J dropped 7; count of bases not matched to a gene: 9. This chain's CDR3 is CASSLTGGYLNEQFF. The CDR3 DNA reads TGTGCCAGCAGCCTGACAGGGGGTTACCTAAATGAGCAGTTCTTC.

This clone was counted a single time. Other DNA sequences in the sample encode the same CDR3. The CDR3 DNA reads TGTGCCAGCAGTTTAGGGGGCGGGGAGACCCAGTACTTC. It specifies CASSLGGGETQYF. This sequence joins TRBV27 and TRBJ2-5; D is possibly TRBD1 (6 bases). Trimming shortened V by 2 bases and J by 5 bases, and 9 bases separated the two germline ends. The CDR3 sequence is 13 residues long. CDR1 is MNHEY, CDR2 SMNVEV, per germline (reference sequence).

The CDR3 region has the DNA TGCAGCGTTGAAGTAGGGGGCAGATACGAGCAGTACTTC. Protein sequence: CSVEVGGRYEQYF. The V and J genes are TRBV29-1 and TRBJ2-7; 7 bases map to TRBD1. This CDR3 is built from 13 residues. The germline gives CDR1 SQVTM, CDR2 ANQGSEA. V lost 1 base to trimming and J lost 4 bases; unmatched junction nucleotides: 4.

The J gene is TRBJ1-1, the V gene TRBV5-6, with a possible D match to TRBD1 (5 bases). Germline V gene lookup returns CDR1 SGHDT and CDR2 YYEEEE. Trimming took off 4 bases at V and 1 base at J, with 14 bases between the two ends. The CDR3 contains 15 residues. CDR3 DNA: TGTGCCAGCAGCGGGACGCGGGGAAAGAACACTGAAGCTTTCTTT. Its translation is CASSGTRGKNTEAFF.

This chain connects TRBV13 to TRBJ2-5; 7 bases agree with TRBD1. V dropped 1 base and J dropped 2; count of bases not matched to a gene: 10. Per the germline V gene, CDR1 is PRHDT and CDR2 is FYEKMQ (reference sequence). The CDR3 sequence is 17 residues long. The CDR3: CASSLVGQEDLQETQYF. CDR3 sequence (DNA): TGTGCCAGCAGCTTAGTAGGACAGGAAGACCTACAAGAGACCCAGTACTTC.

The chain couples TRBV14 to TRBJ1-4; D unresolved. The CDR3 runs to 18 residues. V was pared by 0 bases and J by 0 bases, with 14 bases between. Germline-derived CDR1 and CDR2 are SGHDN and FVKESK. The CDR3 sequence is CASSQDRYSTATNEKLFF. The CDR3 nucleotides are TGTGCCAGCAGCCAAGACCGATATTCGACCGCAACTAATGAAAAACTGTTTTTT. The full variable domain, completed using reference TRBV14 and TRBJ1-4, is EAGVTQFPSHSVIEKGQTVTLRCDPISGHDNLYWYRRVMGKEIKFLLHFVKESKQDESGMPNNRFLAERTGGTYSTLKVQPAELEDSGVYFCASSQDRYSTATNEKLFFGSGTQLSVL.

This clone was seen once. This chain connects TRBV4-3 to TRBJ2-1, with TRBD2 as a possible D gene (5 bases). Germline assignment: CDR1 LGHNA and CDR2 YSLEER. The germline V and J ends were trimmed by 0 bases and 4 bases, with 10 bases remaining between them. The CDR3 is 15 residues long. The DNA of the CDR3 is TGCGCCAGCAGCCAAGATGCGGGCCCGTACAATGAGCAGTTCTTC. Translation gives CASSQDAGPYNEQFF.

This chain links TRBV6-1 with TRBJ1-1; D is undetermined. The V end was cut by 1 base, the J end by 3 bases, with 9 bases between. Germline CDR1 reads MNHNS; CDR2 reads SASEGT. CDR3 length equals 14 residues. The CDR3 region is CASSEDSTHTEAFF. For the CDR3, the DNA is TGTGCCAGCAGTGAAGACAGTACCCACACTGAAGCTTTCTTT.

The chain links TRBV4-3 to TRBJ2-7, with D possibly being TRBD2 (5 bases). Trimming shortened V by 3 bases and J by 2 bases, and 11 bases separated the two germline ends. The CDR3 runs 14 residues. Germline-derived CDR1 and CDR2 are LGHNA and YSLEER. As DNA, the CDR3 is TGCGCCAGCAGCCAGGACGGGATGACCTACGAGCAGTACTTC. Encoded protein: CASSQDGMTYEQYF.

V gene TRBV13 combines with J gene TRBJ2-7, with D unclear. This CDR3 is 12 amino acids long. Germline V gene sequence: CDR1 PRHDT, CDR2 FYEKMQ (reference sequence). V was pared by 0 bases and J by 3 bases, with 3 bases between. The CDR3 protein is CASSLGGYEQYF. In nucleotides, the CDR3 is TGTGCCAGCAGCTTAGGCGGCTACGAGCAGTACTTC.

The gene calls are TRBV6-5 and TRBJ2-7; weak D call: TRBD1 (5 bases). V shed 6 bases and J shed 1 base, with 13 bases lying between them. The CDR3 is 14 residues long. CDR1 is MNHEY, CDR2 SVGAGI, per germline. CDR3 protein: CASSFWQGSYEQYF. The CDR3 bases are TGTGCCAGCAGCTTCTGGCAGGGTTCCTACGAGCAGTACTTC.

V and J are TRBV5-1 and TRBJ1-4, with D possibly matching TRBD1 (6 bases). The CDR3 sequence is 16 residues long. V shed 5 bases and J shed 0 bases, with 14 bases lying between them. Germline V gene data show CDR1 as SGHRS and CDR2 as YFSETQ. CDR3 nucleotide sequence: TGCGCCAGCAGTAGTGGACAGTCTGCAACTAATGAAAAACTGTTTTTT. Its protein is CASSSGQSATNEKLFF. The full variable domain, with the rest looked up from reference TRBV5-1 and TRBJ1-4, is KAGVTQTPRYLIKTRGQQVTLSCSPISGHRSVSWYQQTPGQGLQFLFEYFSETQRNKGNFPGRFSGRQFSNSRSEMNVSTLELGDSALYLCASSSGQSATNEKLFFGSGTQLSVL.

This clone was counted between two and nine times. The rearrangement links TRBV6-5 to TRBJ1-2; D is perhaps TRBD1 (6 bases). The CDR3 consists of 15 residues. V lost 5 bases, J lost 6 bases, and 19 bases lay in between. CDR1 and CDR2 (germline): MNHEY, SVGAGI. CDR3 sequence (DNA): TGTGCCAGCAGTGTAGGGAGAACAGGGAACGATGGCTACACCTTC. Translated, it gives CASSVGRTGNDGYTF.

This clone came up once. The V gene is TRBV5-1, the J gene TRBJ1-1; the D gene is possibly TRBD1 (5 bases). The length of the CDR3 is 12 residues. With 6 bases removed from V and 5 bases from J, the gap between germline ends came to 11 bases. In germline, CDR1 is SGHRS, CDR2 YFSETQ. The CDR3 loop reads CASTTGQTEAFF. The CDR3 DNA reads as TGCGCCAGCACCACAGGCCAGACTGAAGCTTTCTTT.

The chain employs TRBV4-1 and TRBJ2-7, with D possibly TRBD1 on 6 matching bases. V gave up 0 bases and J gave up 1 base, with 19 bases separating them. Germline values: CDR1 MGHRA, CDR2 YSYEKL. This CDR3 spans 18 amino acids. CDR3 region: CASSQDRIRSGQSYEQYF. CDR3 coding DNA: TGCGCCAGCAGCCAAGATCGTATTCGCAGCGGACAGTCCTACGAGCAGTACTTC.

The chain carries TRBV7-9 and TRBJ2-3; D possibly corresponds to TRBD2 (6 bases). Between the trimmed V and J ends, which lost 5 bases and 6 bases, there was a span of 12 bases. There are 13 residues in the CDR3. CDR1 and CDR2 (germline): SEHNR, FQNEAQ (reference sequence). The CDR3 bases are TGTGCCAGCAGCAGTCGGACTATCGATACGCAGTATTTT. Translating gives CASSSRTIDTQYF.

The rearrangement joins TRBV4-2 to TRBJ1-1, with a tentative D call TRBD1 (6 bases). Trimming removed 1 base at V and 1 base at J, with 10 bases between. Germline V gene data show CDR1 as LGHNA and CDR2 as YNFKEQ. This CDR3 has 15 residues. The CDR3 DNA is TGTGCCAGCAGCCAAGGGGGACAACCGAACACTGAAGCTTTCTTT. It specifies CASSQGGQPNTEAFF.

The chain employs TRBV7-8 and TRBJ2-5, with D tentatively TRBD1 or TRBD2 (5 bases each). The better agreement between TRBJ2-7 and the DNA end casts doubt on the J call. In germline, CDR1 is SGHVS, CDR2 FQNEAQ. The CDR3 is 14 amino acids. The CDR3 is CASCGTDISYEQYF. For the CDR3, the DNA is TGTGCCAGCTGTGGGACGGACATCTCCTACGAGCAGTACTTC.

The chain combines TRBV6-5 with TRBJ1-6; D not resolved. The germline gives CDR1 MNHEY, CDR2 SVGAGI. Trimming removed 2 bases at V and 0 bases at J, with 2 bases between. The CDR3 totals 14 residues. The CDR3 DNA reads as TGTGCCAGCAGTTACGGCTCCTATAATTCACCCCTCCACTTT. Its protein product is CASSYGSYNSPLHF.

CDR3 protein: CASSLIGEGNQETQYF. The CDR3, as DNA: TGTGCCAGCAGCTTAATAGGGGAGGGAAACCAAGAGACCCAGTACTTC. V is TRBV5-6 and J is TRBJ2-5, with TRBD2 matching over 7 bases. After removal of 2 bases from V and 0 bases from J, the junction contained 7 bases not matched to a gene. CDR1 and CDR2 (germline): SGHDT, YYEEEE. CDR3 length: 16 residues.

The chain is built from TRBV9 and TRBJ1-3, with D perhaps matching TRBD1 (6 bases). The CDR3 totals 15 residues. Trimming left V 3 bases short and J 3 bases short, with 13 bases between. Germline CDR1 reads SGDLS; CDR2 reads YYNGEE. CDR3 DNA: TGTGCCAGCAGCGATGGGGGGCGGATTGGAAACACCATATATTTT. Amino acids: CASSDGGRIGNTIYF. Complete variable domain (other parts from reference TRBV9 and TRBJ1-3): DSGVTQTPKHLITATGQRVTLRCSPRSGDLSVYWYQQSLDQGLQFLIQYYNGEERAKGNILERFSAQQFPDLHSELNLSSLELGDSALYFCASSDGGRIGNTIYFGEGSWLTVV.

The chain uses TRBV15 and TRBJ1-1; D gene ambiguous. Germline-derived CDR1 and CDR2 are LNHNV and YYDKDF (reference sequence). Trimming stripped 3 bases from V and 1 base from J, with 9 bases between. This CDR3 spans 14 amino acids. The chain's CDR3 is CATSRAGENTEAFF. DNA of the CDR3: TGTGCCACCAGCAGGGCAGGAGAGAACACTGAAGCTTTCTTT.

The CDR3 is CASSLGGRNEQYF. The CDR3 DNA is TGTGCCAGCAGTTTGGGTGGCCGAAACGAGCAGTACTTC. The chain couples TRBV27 to TRBJ2-7; no reliable D call. V dropped 3 bases and J dropped 5 bases, with 11 bases sitting between them. CDR3 length equals 13 residues. In germline, CDR1 is MNHEY, CDR2 SMNVEV (reference sequence).

V is TRBV6-6 and J is TRBJ2-7; D uncertain. This CDR3 region has 14 residues. The V end lost 2 bases, the J end lost 0 bases, and 8 bases lay between the germline ends. Germline V CDR1 and CDR2: MNHNY, SVGAGI (reference sequence). The CDR3 DNA follows: TGTGCCAGCAGTTACGGGCACCTCTCCTACGAGCAGTACTTC. It is translated as CASSYGHLSYEQYF.

This rearrangement joins TRBV9 to TRBJ1-1; no firm D call. The CDR3 spans 14 residues. V lost 5 bases and J lost 2, with 13 bases in between. CDR1 SGDLS and CDR2 YYNGEE come from the germline V gene. The CDR3 DNA is TGTGCCAGCAGTAGAGAGGGTGCCAACACTGAAGCTTTCTTT. Its translation: CASSREGANTEAFF.

The rearrangement links TRBV6-6 to TRBJ1-1; D uncertain. CDR1 MNHNY and CDR2 SVGAGI come from the germline V gene (reference sequence). The CDR3 runs to 15 residues. The V end was cut by 7 bases, the J end by 1 base, with 16 bases between. Here the CDR3 reads CASTAGAETNTEAFF. The DNA for the CDR3 is TGTGCCAGCACCGCGGGAGCAGAGACGAACACTGAAGCTTTCTTT.

The gene calls are TRBV7-9 and TRBJ2-1; TRBD1 is a possible D gene (5 bases). V dropped 5 bases and J dropped 10 bases, with 24 bases sitting between them. Germline-derived CDR1 and CDR2 are SEHNR and FQNEAQ (reference sequence). The CDR3 extends over 16 amino acids. CDR3 in DNA: TGTGCCAGCAGCGCGGACATTGTGGATCTCTTTGACGAGCAGTTCTTC. Encoded protein: CASSADIVDLFDEQFF. The whole variable domain, remainder taken from reference TRBV7-9 and TRBJ2-1, is DTGVSQNPRHKITKRGQNVTFRCDPISEHNRLYWYRQTLGQGPEFLTYFQNEAQLEKSRLLSDRFSAERPKGSFSTLEIQRTEQGDSAMYLCASSADIVDLFDEQFFGPGTRLTVL.

This sequence joins TRBV4-3 and TRBJ2-7; TRBD1 might be the D (6 bases). The CDR3 runs 13 residues. V gave up 4 bases and J gave up 6 bases, with 13 bases separating them. Germline assignment: CDR1 LGHNA and CDR2 YSLEER. CDR3 in amino acids: CASSRVDRGEQYF. The CDR3 DNA follows: TGCGCCAGCAGCCGGGTGGACAGAGGCGAGCAGTACTTC.

This clone has only one observation. This rearrangement joins TRBV25-1 to TRBJ1-4; possibly TRBD1 for D (5 bases). The CDR3 runs 15 residues. CDR1 and CDR2 (germline): MGHDK, SYGVNS. Trimming stripped 4 bases from V and 7 bases from J, with 16 bases between. The CDR3 nucleotides are TGTGCCAGCAGTGGTTCGGGGGGTGTTAGTGAAAAACTGTTTTTT. This gives the protein CASSGSGGVSEKLFF.

The chain couples TRBV23-1 to TRBJ1-5, with 8 nucleotides matching TRBD1. TRBV23-1 is assigned to the ORF class and has an uncertain function. The CDR3 consists of 17 residues. The V gene end was trimmed by 9 bases and the J gene end by 0 bases; junction bases not matched to a gene: 13. In nucleotides, the CDR3 is TGCGCCAGGGCGCCCCTAGGACAGGGACATAGCAATCAGCCCCAGCATTTT. It is translated as CARAPLGQGHSNQPQHF.